These 22 T cell receptor beta chains came from one sample sequenced in a study of regulatory T cells in long-lasting Graves disease. Time point reported: newly diagnosed GD, antithyroid drugs for less than 3 months. Preparation of the TCR library used RNA extracted from PBMCs. Arm-PCR with iRepertoire HTBI primers amplified the CDR3 regions for these TCR beta libraries. Via MiXCR, TCRdb re-called the multiplex PCR reads, giving one row per CDR3 protein. The sample includes hundreds of thousands of distinct CDR3 sequences, under 20% seen only once; the top ten take 18%. The data also belong to a second study, concerning T cells in Graves' hyperthyroidism and ophthalmopathy.

The specimen comprised peripheral blood mononuclear cells (PBMCs), sampled at new diagnosis, from a patient treated with antithyroid drugs. Every receptor here comes from a woman aged 25 to 39 with Graves disease.

This chain uses TRBV11-2 with TRBJ2-5; 8 bases agree with TRBD1. In germline, CDR1 is SGHAT, CDR2 FQNNGV. This CDR3 is 15 amino acids long. J gave up 4 bases and V 5 bases, and 9 bases lay outside the gene matches. CDR3 coding DNA: TGTGCCAGCAGCCCGCGGACAGGGTCAGGAGAGACCCAGTACTTC. Encoded protein: CASSPRTGSGETQYF.

The chain couples TRBV18 to TRBJ1-2; TRBD1 might be the D (5 bases). V lost 3 bases and J 6 bases, leaving 14 bases between the germline ends. Germline V gene sequence: CDR1 KGHSH, CDR2 LQKENI. There are 14 residues in the CDR3. CDR3 sequence: CASSPWAADNGYTF. The DNA of the CDR3 is TGTGCCAGCTCACCTTGGGCGGCGGACAATGGCTACACCTTC.

This clonotype appeared a few times. V usage is TRBV4-1 and J usage is TRBJ2-5, with TRBD1 as a possible D gene (6 bases). The germline CDR1 and CDR2 sequences are MGHRA and YSYEKL. This CDR3 region has 14 residues. The germline V and J ends were trimmed by 2 bases and 4 bases, with 11 bases remaining between them. In nucleotides, the CDR3 is TGCGCCAGCAGCCAAAGACAGGAATCAGAGACCCAGTACTTC. Translating it yields CASSQRQESETQYF.

V usage is TRBV6-1 and J usage is TRBJ1-5, with 7 bases aligning to TRBD1. This CDR3 is 16 amino acids long. J gave up 7 bases and V 6 bases, and 15 bases lay outside the gene matches. In germline, CDR1 is MNHNS, CDR2 SASEGT. The CDR3 region is CASRSEQGMARQPQHF. The CDR3 DNA reads TGTGCCAGCAGAAGCGAACAGGGGATGGCAAGGCAGCCCCAGCATTTT.

The sample holds many counts of this clonotype. J is TRBJ1-2 and V is TRBV28, with D perhaps matching TRBD1 (6 bases). The germline CDR1 and CDR2 sequences are MDHEN and SYDVKM. V lost 5 bases, J lost 3 bases, and 16 bases lay in between. The CDR3 totals 15 residues. The CDR3 DNA reads as TGTGCCAGCAGTCCCCAGCAGGGGCGGTACTATGGCTACACCTTC. Its protein is CASSPQQGRYYGYTF.

This CDR3 reads CASGRTVNTEAFF. CDR3 DNA sequence: TGTGCCAGCGGTAGGACGGTGAACACTGAAGCTTTCTTT. The V and J genes are TRBV2 and TRBJ1-1; D is unresolved. The V gene lost 8 bases and the J gene lost 0 bases, with 10 bases spanning the gap. This CDR3 region has 13 residues. From germline, CDR1 is SNHLY and CDR2 FYNNEI.

This clonotype was picked up a small number of times. This sequence joins TRBV18 and TRBJ2-1; 7 bases align to TRBD2. Losses at the gene ends were 7 bases for V and 4 bases for J; bases not matched to a gene: 4. CDR3 length: 13 residues. Germline V gives CDR1 KGHSH, CDR2 LQKENI. CDR3 nucleotides: TGTGCCAGCTTAGTAGCGGGTTACAATGAGCAGTTCTTC. This gives the protein CASLVAGYNEQFF.

V usage is TRBV19 and J usage is TRBJ2-7; D might be TRBD2 (5 bases). CDR3 length equals 14 residues. CDR1 and CDR2 from the germline V gene are LNHDA and SQIVND (reference sequence). Trimming removed 5 bases at V and 4 bases at J, with 15 bases between. This chain's CDR3 is CASSSGPEGYEQYF. The CDR3 DNA reads TGTGCCAGTAGTTCGGGCCCAGAGGGTTACGAGCAGTACTTC. The entire variable domain, with the rest obtained from reference TRBV19 and TRBJ2-7, is as follows: DGGITQSPKYLFRKEGQNVTLSCEQNLNHDAMYWYRQDPGQGLRLIYYSQIVNDFQKGDIAEGYSVSREKKESFPLTVTSAQKNPTAFYLCASSSGPEGYEQYFGPGTRLTVT.

The chain links TRBV18 to TRBJ2-7; TRBD2 agrees at 7 bases. Germline V gene sequence: CDR1 KGHSH, CDR2 LQKENI. CDR3 size: 14 residues. Losses at the gene ends were 3 bases for V and 4 bases for J; bases not matched to a gene: 6. CDR3 nucleotide sequence: TGTGCCAGCTCACCCGGGGCTAGCGGTTACGAGCAGTACTTC. Amino acids: CASSPGASGYEQYF. The whole variable domain, filled in from reference TRBV18 and TRBJ2-7, reads NAGVMQNPRHLVRRRGQEARLRCSPMKGHSHVYWYRQLPEEGLKFMVYLQKENIIDESGMPKERFSAEFPKEGPSILRIQQVVRGDSAAYFCASSPGASGYEQYFGPGTRLTVT.

This chain joins TRBV7-2 and TRBJ2-5; TRBD2 matches 14 bases. Germline CDR1 reads SGHTA; CDR2 reads FQGNSA. The CDR3 contains 18 residues. V gave up 3 bases and J gave up 7 bases; unmatched junction bases: 13. In DNA form, the CDR3 reads TGTGCCAGCAGCTTGGGACTAGCGGGAGTCAGTTCGGCCTCGACCCAGTACTTC. This translates into CASSLGLAGVSSASTQYF. The full variable domain, rest sourced from reference TRBV7-2 and TRBJ2-5, is GAGVSQSPSNKVTEKGKDVELRCDPISGHTALYWYRQSLGQGLEFLIYFQGNSAPDKSGLPSDRFSAERTGGSVSTLTIQRTQQEDSAVYLCASSLGLAGVSSASTQYFGPGTRLLVL.

This clonotype was detected ten times or more. The chain links TRBV28 to TRBJ2-7, with D possibly matching TRBD2 (6 bases). Per germline, CDR1 MDHEN and CDR2 SYDVKM. V gave up 7 bases and J gave up 6 bases, with 10 bases separating them. The CDR3 has 11 residues. The CDR3, as DNA: TGTGCCAGCACGGAGGGAAGCGAGCAGTACTTC. Translation gives CASTEGSEQYF.

A note on this clonotype: A much larger clone differs by one base, so this may be a read error. The rearrangement uses TRBV28 and TRBJ1-1; D is uncertain. Germline V gene sequence: CDR1 MDHEN, CDR2 SYDVKM. The CDR3 has 11 amino acids. CDR3 DNA: TGTGCCAGCCGATCTGACACTGAAGCTTCCTTT. Amino acids: CASRSDTEASF.

This clonotype came up a few times. CDR3 DNA: TGTGCCAGCAGCTCGCAGATGACAGGGTCTTTCTACGAGCAGTACTTC. Protein: CASSSQMTGSFYEQYF. The chain uses TRBV11-2 and TRBJ2-7, with 7 bases lining up with TRBD1. This CDR3 is 16 amino acids long. In germline, CDR1 is SGHAT, CDR2 FQNNGV. Trimming at V came to 4 bases and at J to 3 bases, leaving 12 bases not matched to a gene.

This clonotype was recorded at least ten times. The gene calls are TRBV5-6 and TRBJ1-1; D uncertain. V was shortened by 2 bases and J by 5 bases, with 10 bases between the two germline ends. The CDR3 consists of 13 residues. Germline loops: CDR1 SGHDT, CDR2 YYEEEE. The CDR3 DNA reads TGTGCCAGCAGCTTCGAAATCGCGACTGAAGCTTTCTTT. Protein sequence: CASSFEIATEAFF.

This clonotype was detected only a few times. The CDR3 region is CSAIGQGGGSNQPQHF. CDR3 nucleotide sequence: TGCAGTGCGATCGGACAGGGAGGAGGAAGCAATCAGCCCCAGCATTTT. The chain couples TRBV20-1 to TRBJ1-5; TRBD1 matches 8 bases. Germline CDR1 and CDR2: DFQATT and SNEGSKA (reference sequence). The CDR3 covers 16 residues. The J segment lost 1 base and the V segment lost 6 bases, leaving 11 bases of the junction unmatched.

This clonotype was detected a few times. The rearrangement links TRBV11-3 to TRBJ1-1; 9 nucleotides align to TRBD1. This CDR3 region has 14 residues. Germline assignment: CDR1 SGHNT and CDR2 YENEEA. V trimming: 4 bases; J trimming: 3 bases; junction bases outside the gene matches: 3. This CDR3 is CASSSRTGDTEAFF. The CDR3 coding sequence is TGTGCCAGCAGCTCGCGGACAGGGGACACTGAAGCTTTCTTT.

This clonotype was detected ten times or more. This sequence joins TRBV28 and TRBJ1-2; a possible D gene is TRBD1 (6 bases). With 6 bases removed from V and 4 bases from J, the gap between germline ends came to 12 bases. The germline V gene has CDR1 MDHEN and CDR2 SYDVKM. The CDR3 spans 13 residues. The CDR3 DNA sequence: TGTGCCAGCAGACCGGGACACTCCTATGGCTACACCTTC. Translation: CASRPGHSYGYTF.

The chain carries TRBV5-1 and TRBJ2-1; D is uncertain. The germline V gene encodes CDR1 SGHRS and CDR2 YFSETQ. The CDR3 length is 15 residues. V lost 0 bases and J 6 bases, leaving 13 bases between the germline ends. CDR3 sequence: CASSLADPGPNEQFF. In nucleotides, the CDR3 is TGCGCCAGCAGCTTGGCTGATCCTGGGCCCAATGAGCAGTTCTTC.

This clonotype has a count of ten or more. The chain is built from TRBV7-9 and TRBJ2-7, with D possibly matching TRBD2 (5 bases). The germline CDR1 and CDR2 sequences are SEHNR and FQNEAQ (reference sequence). This CDR3 is 14 amino acids long. The germline V and J ends were trimmed by 7 bases and 2 bases, with 15 bases remaining between them. The CDR3 coding sequence is TGTGCCAGCACCCTGCGGGCAGAGACCTACGAGCAGTACTTC. Protein product: CASTLRAETYEQYF. Together with reference TRBV7-9 and TRBJ2-7, the CDR3 gives the full variable domain: DTGVSQNPRHKITKRGQNVTFRCDPISEHNRLYWYRQTLGQGPEFLTYFQNEAQLEKSRLLSDRFSAERPKGSFSTLEIQRTEQGDSAMYLCASTLRAETYEQYFGPGTRLTVT.

This clonotype was seen ten or more times. This chain links TRBV7-9 with TRBJ1-5; no reliable D call. V lost 0 bases and J 5 bases, leaving 11 bases between the germline ends. There are 15 residues in the CDR3. Germline CDR1 reads SEHNR; CDR2 reads FQNEAQ (reference sequence). The CDR3 loop reads CASSLASSWDQPQHF. In DNA form, the CDR3 reads TGTGCCAGCAGCTTAGCTAGCAGTTGGGATCAGCCCCAGCATTTT. The full variable domain, its missing parts supplied by reference TRBV7-9 and TRBJ1-5, is DTGVSQNPRHKITKRGQNVTFRCDPISEHNRLYWYRQTLGQGPEFLTYFQNEAQLEKSRLLSDRFSAERPKGSFSTLEIQRTEQGDSAMYLCASSLASSWDQPQHFGDGTRLSIL.

This clonotype has ten or more counts. J is TRBJ1-5 and V is TRBV30, with a tentative D call TRBD1 (6 bases). This CDR3 contains 13 residues. Germline CDR1 and CDR2: GTSNPN and SVGIG (reference sequence). Trimming left V 0 bases short and J 6 bases short, with 9 bases between. The CDR3 sequence is CAWSVQDSQPQHF. The CDR3, as DNA: TGTGCCTGGAGTGTACAGGACAGTCAGCCCCAGCATTTT.

This clonotype was seen ten or more times. The J gene is TRBJ2-7, the V gene TRBV7-2; D is unclear. Germline loops: CDR1 SGHTA, CDR2 FQGNSA. The CDR3 consists of 13 residues. The V and J ends lost 4 bases and 4 bases respectively, with 11 bases between them. CDR3 residues: CASSSYSRYEQYF. CDR3 bases: TGTGCCAGCAGCTCTTATAGTCGTTACGAGCAGTACTTC.